This T cell receptor (beta chain) emerged from a study of blood T cell repertoires in COVID-19 (dated by TCRdb to between 2020 and 2021). About the study as a whole: Collaborator samples came from the United States, Italy and Spain and covered acute and convalescent phases of COVID-19. The material from the prospective study consisted of cDNA or gDNA derived from T cells, B-cell-depleted T cells, or PBMCs. Subjects who had been exposed to COVID-19, were actively infected with it, or had recovered from it provided the deeply sampled blood TCRbeta repertoires that made up the dataset. The repertoires were released in a freely available public database meant as a resource for research on the immune response to SARS-CoV-2. The samples were drawn from the first 160 participants of the ongoing ImmuneRACE study and from 950 to 1,500 subjects provided by 6 global collaborators. Nearly every sample came with metadata listing a de-identified subject ID, COVID-19 status, age in years and sex. Where available, HLA class I and class II types were taken from metadata supplied by the sample provider and were not determined by assay-based typing.

Notes on this clone: Its target antigen remains unknown. It has no much larger one-base neighbor in the sample; base qualities were not kept.

The paper as a whole reports these results and caveats: The quantity of clinical and demographic metadata differed by source and by participant and was supplied without curation.

The immunoSEQ Assay, a bias-controlled multiplex PCR, was used to amplify TCRbeta CDR3 regions from genomic DNA. Under the source paper's analysis protocol: The number of nucleated cells in each sample was estimated by amplification of reference gene primers within the assay. To quantify the absolute abundance of each unique TCRbeta CDR3 rearrangement, sequence reads were collapsed and filtered. Productive Simpson clonality was computed per sample as the square root of Simpson's diversity index over productive rearrangements. Imported from immuneACCESS, the table was reduced by TCRdb to in-frame sequences with V and J called. These copies leave out some clones; in studies compared against another copy, an unresolved V gene accounts for under half, and the cause of the remainder is not known. V and J calls plus clone size are reproduced from that table; the DNA served to infer D and trimming. The sample table records approximately 88,000 clones; around nine tenths of these occur just once. The top ten hold just under 4% of the sample.

Trimming takes 1 base off V and 4 bases off J; junction bases not matched to a gene: 12. The CDR3 runs 19 residues from the cysteine to the phenylalanine. Solely the CDR3 DNA is kept, with 57 bases framed from the first base. Via the germline V gene, CDR1 is MGHRA and CDR2 YSYEKL. Whole blood was collected in K2EDTA tubes by collaborating institutions according to the institutions' own protocols. For TCRbeta analysis, collaborator samples were shipped as frozen whole blood, as isolated PBMCs, or as DNA extracted from either sample type. The chain couples TRBV4-1 to TRBJ2-1, with 11 bases matching TRBD2. Sequenced: peripheral blood. The TCR originated in a woman between 50 and 59 years old in a cohort sampled during active COVID-19. The DNA reads TGCGCCAGCAGCCAAGGACCAGGATCCGGGACTAGCGGTTACAATGAGCAGTTCTTC. It specifies CASSQGPGSGTSGYNEQFF.